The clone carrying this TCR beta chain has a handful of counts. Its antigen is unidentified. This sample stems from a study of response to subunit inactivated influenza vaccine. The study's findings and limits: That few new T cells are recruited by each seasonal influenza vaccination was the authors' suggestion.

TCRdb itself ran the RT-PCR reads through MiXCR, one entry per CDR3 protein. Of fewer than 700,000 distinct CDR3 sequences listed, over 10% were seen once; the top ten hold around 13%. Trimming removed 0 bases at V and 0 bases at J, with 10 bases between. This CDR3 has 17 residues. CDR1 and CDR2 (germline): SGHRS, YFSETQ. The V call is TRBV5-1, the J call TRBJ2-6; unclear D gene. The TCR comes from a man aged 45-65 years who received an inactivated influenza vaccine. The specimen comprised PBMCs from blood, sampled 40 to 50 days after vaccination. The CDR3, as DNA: TGCGCCAGCAGCTTGGCAGGATCCGTCTCTGGGGCCAACGTCCTGACTTTC. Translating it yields CASSLAGSVSGANVLTF.